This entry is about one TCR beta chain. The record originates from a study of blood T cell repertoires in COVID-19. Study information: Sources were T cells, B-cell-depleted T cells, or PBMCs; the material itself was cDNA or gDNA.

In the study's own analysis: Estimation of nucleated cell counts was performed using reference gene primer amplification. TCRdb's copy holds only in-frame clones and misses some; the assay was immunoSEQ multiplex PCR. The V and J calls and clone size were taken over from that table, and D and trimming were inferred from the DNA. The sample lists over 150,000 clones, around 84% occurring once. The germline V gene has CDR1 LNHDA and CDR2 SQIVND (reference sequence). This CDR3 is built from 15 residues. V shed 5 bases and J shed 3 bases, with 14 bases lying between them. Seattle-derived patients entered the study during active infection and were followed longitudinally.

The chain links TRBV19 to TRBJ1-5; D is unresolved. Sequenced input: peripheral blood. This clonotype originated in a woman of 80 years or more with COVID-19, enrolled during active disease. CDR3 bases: TGTGCCAGTAGTGGCATCTCCCGTAACAATCAGCCCCAGCATTTT. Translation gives CASSGISRNNQPQHF.